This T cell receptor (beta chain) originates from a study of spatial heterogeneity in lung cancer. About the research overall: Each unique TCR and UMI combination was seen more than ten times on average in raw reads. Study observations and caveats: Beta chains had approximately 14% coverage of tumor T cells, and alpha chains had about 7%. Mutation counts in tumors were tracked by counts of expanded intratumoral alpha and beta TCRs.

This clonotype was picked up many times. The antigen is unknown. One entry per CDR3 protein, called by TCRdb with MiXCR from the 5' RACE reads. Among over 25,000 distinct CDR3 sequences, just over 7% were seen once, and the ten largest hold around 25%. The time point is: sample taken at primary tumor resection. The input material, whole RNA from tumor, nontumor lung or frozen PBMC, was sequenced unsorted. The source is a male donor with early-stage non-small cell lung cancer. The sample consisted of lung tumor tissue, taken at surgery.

The CDR3 nucleotides are TGCAGCTGGTCGCGGGGACTGAACACTGAAGCTTTCTTT. This sequence encodes CSWSRGLNTEAFF. The chain has TRBV29-1 and TRBJ1-1, with D perhaps TRBD1 (5 bases). The V end was cut by 8 bases, the J end by 0 bases, with 13 bases between. Germline V lookup: CDR1 SQVTM, CDR2 ANQGSEA. This CDR3 comprises 13 residues.